The clone carrying this T cell receptor (delta chain) was counted ten times or more. As yet, its antigen is unknown. The amino acid sequence in TCRdb belongs to a much larger clone and departs from this DNA's translation at residue 15, likely a sequencing read error; the sequence shown is translated from the DNA. Vgamma9/Vdelta2+ and Vdelta2-negative gammadelta T cells were flow-sorted from PBMC for bulk sequencing. The data are from a study of γδ T cells in repeated Plasmodium falciparum infection. At the level of the study: Donors were malaria-exposed Malian children or age- and gender-matched Australian children. Timepoints: baseline, immediately before selected infections, and 21 days after every infection.

TCRdb re-called clones from the multiplex PCR reads using CATT. Of 85,000 to 100,000 delta-chain clones detected, 0.95% to 1% appear once; the ten largest clones hold roughly 9.5%. General observations from the study: Vdelta2-negative gammadelta repertoires appeared less diverse and less shared in Malian than Australian children.

The CDR3 extends over 20 amino acids. Germline CDR1 GEAIGNYY, CDR2 EKD. Unmatched junction bases numbered 22, after V lost 3 bases and J lost 7 bases. The TCR was taken from a pool of human donors (malaria-infected and uninfected, not separated). Sequenced material: gamma-delta T cells from blood. This chain links TRDV2 with TRDJ1, with 13 bases that match TRDD3. The CDR3 spells CACDRNTGGYAERNGGKLIF. The CDR3 bases are TGTGCCTGTGACCGTAATACTGGGGGATACGCTGAGAGGAATGGCGGTAAACTCATCTTT.